The present TCR beta chain was sequenced within a study of identical twins. TCRdb analysed the 5' RACE reads with MiXCR anew, one entry per CDR3 protein. The sample has some 320,000 distinct CDR3 sequences; 10% to 15% are singletons. This clonotype has more than one count but fewer than ten. V was pared by 6 bases and J by 0 bases, with 14 bases between. The CDR3 has 15 amino acids. CDR1 is MNHEY and CDR2 is SVGEGT in the germline V gene. Another study also made use of these data, one on yellow fever vaccine responses in identical twins.

The TCR comes from a woman between 18 and 29 years old in good health. The sequencing input was CD8+ T cells sorted from blood. The chain employs TRBV6-2 or TRBV6-3 and TRBJ1-2; a weak D match, TRBD1 (5 bases). CDR3 sequence reads: CASRPLGGANYGYTF. The CDR3 nucleotides are TGTGCCAGCAGACCCCTTGGGGGAGCTAACTATGGCTACACCTTC.